This TCR beta chain was recovered during a study of blood T cell repertoires in COVID-19. Study in general: Material from acute and convalescent COVID-19 was sourced from the United States, Italy and Spain. Sources were T cells, B-cell-depleted T cells, or PBMCs; the material itself was cDNA or gDNA.

Authors' analysis steps: It was from reference gene primer amplification that nucleated cell counts were estimated. Method: immunoSEQ multiplex PCR; TCRdb's copy keeps in-frame clones and lacks some. V, J and clone size are those of that table, while D and trimming were read from the DNA. The data show about 140,000 clones, more than 65% seen once. The count of this clone is one. The J segment lost 4 bases and the V segment lost 3 bases, leaving 3 bases of the junction unmatched. Germline V gene data show CDR1 as SGHTA and CDR2 as FQGNSA. CDR3 size: 14 residues. This TCR was recovered from a human donor in a cohort sampled during active COVID-19. The chain joins TRBV7-2 to TRBJ1-3; 7 nucleotides align to TRBD1. The sample consisted of peripheral blood. CDR3 region: CASSLGQPGNTIYF. Written as DNA, the CDR3 is TGTGCCAGCAGCTTGGGACAGCCAGGAAACACCATATATTTT.